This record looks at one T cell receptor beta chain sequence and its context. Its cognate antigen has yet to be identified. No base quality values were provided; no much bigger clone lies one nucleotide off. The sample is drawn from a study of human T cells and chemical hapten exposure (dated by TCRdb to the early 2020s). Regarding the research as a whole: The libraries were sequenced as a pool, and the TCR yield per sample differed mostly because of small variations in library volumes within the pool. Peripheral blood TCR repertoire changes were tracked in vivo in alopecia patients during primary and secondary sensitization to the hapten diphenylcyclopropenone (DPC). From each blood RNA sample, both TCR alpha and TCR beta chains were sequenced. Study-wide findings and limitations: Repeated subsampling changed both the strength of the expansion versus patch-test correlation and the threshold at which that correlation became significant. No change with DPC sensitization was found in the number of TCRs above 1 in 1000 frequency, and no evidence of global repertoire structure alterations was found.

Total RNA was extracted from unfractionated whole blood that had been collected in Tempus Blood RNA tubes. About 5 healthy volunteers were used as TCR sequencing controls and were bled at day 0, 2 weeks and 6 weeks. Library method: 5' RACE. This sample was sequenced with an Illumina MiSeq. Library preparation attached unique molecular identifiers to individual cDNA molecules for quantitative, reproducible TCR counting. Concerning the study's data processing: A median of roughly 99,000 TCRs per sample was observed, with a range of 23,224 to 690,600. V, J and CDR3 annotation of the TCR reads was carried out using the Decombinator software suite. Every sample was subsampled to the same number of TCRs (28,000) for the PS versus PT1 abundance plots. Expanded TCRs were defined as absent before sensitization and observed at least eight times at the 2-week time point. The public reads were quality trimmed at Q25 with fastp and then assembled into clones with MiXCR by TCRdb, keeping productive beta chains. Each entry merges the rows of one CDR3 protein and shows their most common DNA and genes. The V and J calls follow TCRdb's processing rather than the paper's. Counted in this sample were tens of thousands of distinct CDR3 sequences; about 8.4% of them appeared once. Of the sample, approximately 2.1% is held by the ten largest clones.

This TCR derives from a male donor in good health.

The encoded CDR3 is CASSQVAGKTEAFF. The DNA sequence is given as TGTGCCAGCAGCCAAGTGGCGGGGAAGACTGAAGCTTTCTTT. The rearrangement joined TRBV3-1 to TRBJ1-1, with the D gene not confidently named. Inclusive of the bounding cysteine and phenylalanine, the CDR3 is 14 residues long. The DNA shown is the 42-base CDR3, in frame from base 1. The junction shows trimming of 1 base on V and 5 bases on J, plus 11 bases between the germline ends. Sequences LGHDT (CDR1) and YNNKEL (CDR2) are obtained from the germline V gene (reference sequence).